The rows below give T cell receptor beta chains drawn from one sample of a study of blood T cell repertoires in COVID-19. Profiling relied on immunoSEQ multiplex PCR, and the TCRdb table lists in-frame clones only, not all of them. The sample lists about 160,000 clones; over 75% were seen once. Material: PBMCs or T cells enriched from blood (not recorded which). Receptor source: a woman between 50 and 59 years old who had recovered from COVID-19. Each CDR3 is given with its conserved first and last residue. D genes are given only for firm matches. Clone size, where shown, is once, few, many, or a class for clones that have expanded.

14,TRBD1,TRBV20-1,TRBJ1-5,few,TGCAGTGCTAGTGGGACAGGGTTGAAGGAGCCCCAGCATTTT,CSASGTGLKEPQHF
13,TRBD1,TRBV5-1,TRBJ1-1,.,TGCGCCAGCAGCCCCTCCACAGGGGGCGTAGCTTTCTTT,CASSPSTGGVAFF
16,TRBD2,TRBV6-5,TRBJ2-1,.,TGTGCCAGCAGTTACCGAAGCGGGGGGAACGACAATGAGCAGTTCTTC,CASSYRSGGNDNEQFF
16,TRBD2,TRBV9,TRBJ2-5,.,TGTGCCAGCAGCGTCCCTCCGACTAGCGGGGTTGAGACCCAGTACTTC,CASSVPPTSGVETQYF
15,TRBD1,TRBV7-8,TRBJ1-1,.,TGTGCCAGCAGGGGCCGACAGGGTTCGGACACTGAAGCTTTCTTT,CASRGRQGSDTEAFF
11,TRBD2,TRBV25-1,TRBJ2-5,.,TGTGCCAGCAGGACTAGCGGGACCCAGTACTTC,CASRTSGTQYF
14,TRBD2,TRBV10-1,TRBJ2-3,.,TGCGCCAGCCATAGCGGGGCAAGCACAGATACGCAGTATTTT,CASHSGASTDTQYF
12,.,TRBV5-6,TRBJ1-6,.,TGTGCCAGCAGCTTGGTGAGATCACCCCTCCACTTT,CASSLVRSPLHF
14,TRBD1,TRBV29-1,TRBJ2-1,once,TGCAGCGTTGAGCAGGGACAGGGAATTTATGAGCAGTTCTTC,CSVEQGQGIYEQFF
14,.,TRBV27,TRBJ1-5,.,TGTGCCAGCAGTTTGCCGGGGAATGGTCAGCCCCAGCATTTT,CASSLPGNGQPQHF
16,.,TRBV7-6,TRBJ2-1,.,TGTGCCAGCAGCCCTGGGGGGGCTAGCGCATACAATGAGCAGTTCTTC,CASSPGGASAYNEQFF
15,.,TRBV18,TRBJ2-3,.,TGTGCCAGCTCACCCGACGTAGGGCGCGGGGATACGCAGTATTTT,CASSPDVGRGDTQYF
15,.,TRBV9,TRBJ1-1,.,TGTGCCAGCAGCAGATCCAGGGGTTTGAACACTGAAGCTTTCTTT,CASSRSRGLNTEAFF
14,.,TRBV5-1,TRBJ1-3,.,TGCGCCAGCAGGTCGGGGGGTTCCGGAAACACCATATATTTT,CASRSGGSGNTIYF
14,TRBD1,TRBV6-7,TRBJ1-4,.,TGTGCCAGCAGCCGACAGGGAACTAATGAAAAACTGTTTTTT,CASSRQGTNEKLFF
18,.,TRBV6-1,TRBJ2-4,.,TGTGCCAGCAGTGAACTAATCGCGGAGGGGCCATCGAGGAACATTCAGTACTTC,CASSELIAEGPSRNIQYF
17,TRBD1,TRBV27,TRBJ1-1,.,TGTGCCAGCAGTTTAATCGGGGGACAGGGACAGGGGAAAGAAGCTTTCTTT,CASSLIGGQGQGKEAFF
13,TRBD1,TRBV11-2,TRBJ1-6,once,TGTGCCAGCAGCCTACTCGGACAGGCCCAATTCCACTTT,CASSLLGQAQFHF
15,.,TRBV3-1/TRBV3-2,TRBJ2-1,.,TGTGCCAGCAGCCAAGACGGTGGGCCCTACAATGAGCAGTTCTTC,CASSQDGGPYNEQFF
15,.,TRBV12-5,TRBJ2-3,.,TGTGCTAGTGGTTTGGGTACATACGACACAGATACGCAGTATTTT,CASGLGTYDTDTQYF